The 28 T cell receptor beta chains below come from one sample, sequenced in a study of blood T cell repertoires in COVID-19. Sequencing was performed with immunoSEQ multiplex PCR; in TCRdb, only in-frame clones are kept and a portion is missing. Here the sample spans about 100,000 clones, just over 70% being singletons. The sample was peripheral blood. These receptors originate from a woman aged 40 to 50 with acute or convalescent COVID-19.

This clone turned up a few times. The rearrangement links TRBV7-2 to TRBJ1-1; D remains ambiguous. The germline V gene has CDR1 SGHTA and CDR2 FQGNSA. CDR3 length: 11 residues. Trimming shortened V by 5 bases and J by 10 bases, and 11 bases separated the two germline ends. CDR3 nucleotides: TGTGCCAGCAGCCCCCGGGTTAGAGCTTTCTTT. It codes for CASSPRVRAFF.

This clone was seen a handful of times. J is TRBJ2-5 and V is TRBV7-2, with 11 bases aligning to TRBD1. V was clipped by 5 bases and J by 3 bases; unmatched bases: 8. The CDR3 is made up of 16 amino acids. CDR1 is SGHTA and CDR2 is FQGNSA in the germline V gene. The CDR3 loop reads CASSLPPGQGEETQYF. Here the CDR3 DNA reads TGTGCCAGCAGCCTCCCCCCGGGACAGGGGGAAGAGACCCAGTACTTC.

This clone has a single count. The chain has TRBV11-1 and TRBJ1-2; the D gene is possibly TRBD1 (6 bases). V gave up 5 bases and J gave up 5 bases, with 12 bases separating them. There are 13 residues in the CDR3. Germline values: CDR1 SGHAT, CDR2 FQDESV (reference sequence). CDR3 DNA: TGTGCCAGCAGCGAATCACAGGGTTATGGCTACACCTTC. This translates into CASSESQGYGYTF. The variable domain in full, with the rest retrieved from reference TRBV11-1 and TRBJ1-2, is EAEVAQSPRYKITEKSQAVAFWCDPISGHATLYWYRQILGQGPELLVQFQDESVVDDSQLPKDRFSAERLKGVDSTLKIQPAELGDSAMYLCASSESQGYGYTFGSGTRLTVV.

The chain has TRBV6-5 and TRBJ1-3, with 9 bases that match TRBD1. The CDR3 spans 16 residues. Germline V CDR1 and CDR2: MNHEY, SVGAGI. The V segment lost 4 bases and the J segment 0 bases; nucleotides outside the gene matches: 4. CDR3 bases: TGTGCCAGCAGTTCGGGACAGGGCAGCTCTGGAAACACCATATATTTT. This encodes CASSSGQGSSGNTIYF.

This chain uses TRBV7-9 with TRBJ2-7; tentative D call: TRBD1 (5 bases). Germline V CDR1 and CDR2: SEHNR, FQNEAQ (reference sequence). Deletions cut 6 bases from V and 2 bases from J, with 11 bases between. This CDR3 has 13 residues. The CDR3 here is CASSLRQTYEQYF. DNA for the CDR3: TGTGCCAGCAGTCTTAGACAGACCTACGAGCAGTACTTC.

This chain joins TRBV2 and TRBJ2-3, with 14 positions matching TRBD2. CDR1 and CDR2 (germline): SNHLY, FYNNEI. Losses at the gene ends were 6 bases for V and 4 bases for J; bases not matched to a gene: 6. The CDR3 has 16 residues. The CDR3 sequence: CASRGGTSGGPDTQYF. DNA of the CDR3: TGTGCCAGCAGGGGAGGGACTAGCGGGGGCCCAGATACGCAGTATTTT. The entire variable domain, with the rest obtained from reference TRBV2 and TRBJ2-3, is as follows: EPEVTQTPSHQVTQMGQEVILRCVPISNHLYFYWYRQILGQKVEFLVSFYNNEISEKSEIFDDQFSVERPDGSNFTLKIRSTKLEDSAMYFCASRGGTSGGPDTQYFGPGTRLTVL.

This rearrangement joins TRBV7-2 to TRBJ1-4; a weak D match, TRBD1 (6 bases). CDR3 size: 16 residues. Germline V gene data show CDR1 as SGHTA and CDR2 as FQGNSA. V lost 6 bases and J lost 3, with 17 bases in between. CDR3 nucleotides: TGTGCCAGCAGATCCGACCTACAGGGATCTAATGAAAAACTGTTTTTT. It translates to CASRSDLQGSNEKLFF.

This clone was seen a few times. CDR3 protein: CASSLGTANTEAFF. CDR3 in DNA: TGTGCCAGCAGCCTTGGGACAGCGAACACTGAAGCTTTCTTT. The chain uses TRBV3-1 (or the pseudogene TRBV3-2) and TRBJ1-1, with TRBD1 matching 7 bases. Germline assignment: CDR1 LGHDT and CDR2 YNNKEL (reference sequence). The CDR3 length is 14 residues. J gave up 1 base and V 4 bases, and 3 bases lay outside the gene matches.

The chain joins TRBV2 to TRBJ2-1; 9 bases are a match to TRBD1. The CDR3 contains 16 residues. V dropped 2 bases and J dropped 8; count of bases not matched to a gene: 10. From germline, CDR1 is SNHLY and CDR2 FYNNEI. CDR3 residues: CASSEPSGQGPDEQFF. Here the CDR3 DNA reads TGTGCCAGCAGTGAACCCTCAGGACAGGGGCCTGATGAGCAGTTCTTC. Complete variable domain (other parts from reference TRBV2 and TRBJ2-1): EPEVTQTPSHQVTQMGQEVILRCVPISNHLYFYWYRQILGQKVEFLVSFYNNEISEKSEIFDDQFSVERPDGSNFTLKIRSTKLEDSAMYFCASSEPSGQGPDEQFFGPGTRLTVL.

The chain recombines TRBV9 with TRBJ1-1; D unclear. V lost 4 bases and J 1 base, leaving 8 bases between the germline ends. Germline loops: CDR1 SGDLS, CDR2 YYNGEE. This CDR3 is built from 13 residues. The CDR3, as DNA: TGTGCCAGCAGCTTACAGCCGAACACTGAAGCTTTCTTT. It encodes CASSLQPNTEAFF.

The CDR3 DNA sequence: TGTGCCAGCAGCGAAGACAGGGATTACACAGATACGCAGTATTTT. Translating it yields CASSEDRDYTDTQYF. The chain carries TRBV7-9 and TRBJ2-3; 7 nucleotides match TRBD1. There are 15 residues in the CDR3. J lost 2 bases, V lost 5 bases, and 7 bases had no gene match. In germline, CDR1 is SEHNR, CDR2 FQNEAQ (reference sequence).

The rearrangement uses TRBV28 and TRBJ2-1; 11 bases line up with TRBD2. The germline V gene has CDR1 MDHEN and CDR2 SYDVKM. The V gene end was trimmed by 6 bases and the J gene end by 12 bases; junction bases not matched to a gene: 10. The CDR3 loop spans 14 amino acids. The CDR3 DNA reads as TGTGCCAGCAGCCGTAGCGGGGGGGCTCCTGGGCAGTTCTTC. This codes for CASSRSGGAPGQFF.

This clone was detected only once. The chain couples TRBV4-3 to TRBJ2-7; D is possibly TRBD1 (6 bases). CDR1 and CDR2 (germline): LGHNA, YSLEER. The CDR3 sequence is 14 residues long. With 1 base removed from V and 5 bases from J, the gap between germline ends came to 12 bases. This CDR3 reads CASSQGTGFDEQYF. CDR3 nucleotide sequence: TGCGCCAGCAGCCAAGGTACAGGGTTCGACGAGCAGTACTTC.

The chain recombines TRBV9 with TRBJ2-2; 8 nucleotides line up with TRBD1. Unmatched junction bases numbered 2, after V lost 0 bases and J lost 4 bases. CDR3 length equals 15 residues. CDR1 is SGDLS, CDR2 YYNGEE, per germline. The CDR3 sequence is CASSVGQGITGELFF. The CDR3 nucleotides read TGTGCCAGCAGCGTAGGACAGGGGATCACCGGGGAGCTGTTTTTT.

This clone has only a few counts. The J gene is TRBJ1-1, the V gene TRBV3-1 (or the pseudogene TRBV3-2); possibly TRBD1 for D (5 bases). This CDR3 region has 14 residues. CDR1 LGHDT and CDR2 YNNKEL come from the germline V gene (reference sequence). Trimming pared 3 bases from V and 0 bases from J, leaving 8 bases between. In DNA form, the CDR3 reads TGTGCCAGCAGCCAGACAGATCTGAACACTGAAGCTTTCTTT. Amino acid sequence: CASSQTDLNTEAFF.

The chain joins TRBV7-9 to TRBJ2-3, with TRBD2 matching 8 bases. V was pared by 5 bases and J by 4 bases, with 5 bases of the junction left unmatched. The CDR3 extends over 14 amino acids. CDR1 is SEHNR, CDR2 FQNEAQ, per germline (reference sequence). CDR3: CASSTRGGADTQYF. Written as DNA, the CDR3 is TGTGCCAGCAGCACCCGGGGGGGGGCAGATACGCAGTATTTT.

The V and J genes are TRBV2 and TRBJ1-2; 9 bases agree with TRBD1. Germline lookup yields CDR1 SNHLY and CDR2 FYNNEI. The CDR3 is 14 amino acids. V lost 8 bases and J lost 3; bases outside the gene matches: 7. The CDR3 DNA sequence: TGTGCCAGCCTTCGACAGGGGGAGGACTATGGCTACACCTTC. Its protein is CASLRQGEDYGYTF.

V is TRBV24-1 and J is TRBJ1-4, with 7 positions matching TRBD1. After removal of 4 bases from V and 8 bases from J, the junction contained 6 bases not matched to a gene. Germline-derived CDR1 and CDR2 are KGHDR and SFDVKD. CDR3 length: 14 amino acids. The CDR3 nucleotides read TGTGCCACCAGTGACCGCGGGACAGACGAAAAACTGTTTTTT. It specifies CATSDRGTDEKLFF.

This clone was recorded at least ten times. The V gene is TRBV1, the J gene TRBJ1-5; the table's TRBD1 call for D was not verified on the DNA. TRBV1 is termed a pseudogene. The CDR3 contains 16 residues. The CDR3 loop is CTSSHGDREVYQPQHF. CDR3 in DNA: TGCACCAGCAGCCACGGCGACAGGGAGGTTTATCAGCCCCAGCATTTT.

The chain is built from TRBV11-3 and TRBJ2-5; 11 nucleotides line up with TRBD2. V lost 5 bases to trimming and J lost 2 bases; unmatched junction nucleotides: 4. CDR3 size: 15 residues. Germline V gene data show CDR1 as SGHNT and CDR2 as YENEEA. The CDR3 loop reads CASSQGLADQETQYF. The CDR3 DNA reads as TGTGCCAGCAGCCAGGGACTAGCGGATCAAGAGACCCAGTACTTC.

The V gene is TRBV6-5, the J gene TRBJ2-4, with 11 bases that match TRBD2. V lost 4 bases and J lost 5; bases outside the gene matches: 4. The CDR3 is 15 residues long. The V gene's germline CDR1 is MNHEY and CDR2 SVGAGI. In DNA, the CDR3 is TGTGCCAGCAGTTTAGCGGGGGGGATCGAAAACATTCAGTACTTC. This translates into CASSLAGGIENIQYF.

DNA for the CDR3: TGTGCCAGCAGCTTGGAGACAGGACTCTATGGCTACACCTTC. It yields the protein CASSLETGLYGYTF. The rearrangement joins TRBV7-2 to TRBJ1-2; maybe TRBD1 (6 bases). The CDR3 runs to 14 residues. Looked up from germline, CDR1 is SGHTA and CDR2 is FQGNSA. The V end was cut by 3 bases, the J end by 4 bases, with 12 bases between.

This clone was found a few times. J is TRBJ2-1 and V is TRBV28; 8 bases fit TRBD1. V dropped 8 bases and J dropped 1; count of bases not matched to a gene: 7. CDR3 length: 15 residues. From germline, CDR1 is MDHEN and CDR2 SYDVKM. CDR3 sequence (DNA): TGTGCCAGCGGACAGGGTAAATTGTCCTACAATGAGCAGTTCTTC. This gives the protein CASGQGKLSYNEQFF.

V usage is TRBV5-1 and J usage is TRBJ1-4, with D perhaps TRBD1 (5 bases). Germline CDR1 is SGHRS and CDR2 is YFSETQ. Trimming left V 2 bases short and J 3 bases short, with 8 bases between. The CDR3 is 14 residues long. CDR3 sequence (DNA): TGCGCCAGCAGCTTCGGGACTCCTAATGAAAAACTGTTTTTT. Translation: CASSFGTPNEKLFF.

The V and J genes are TRBV10-3 and TRBJ2-6; tentatively, D is TRBD1 (5 bases). The CDR3 has 16 amino acids. Trimming pared 6 bases from V and 0 bases from J, leaving 12 bases between. Looked up from germline, CDR1 is ENHRY and CDR2 is SYGVKD. The CDR3 DNA sequence: TGTGCCATCAGCCAGGGTTCTTACTCTGGGGCCAACGTCCTGACTTTC. Translation gives CAISQGSYSGANVLTF.

The V and J genes are TRBV5-1 and TRBJ1-2; 9 bases align to TRBD1. This CDR3 has 14 residues. Germline CDR1 is SGHRS and CDR2 is YFSETQ. Trimming at V came to 7 bases and at J to 3 bases, leaving 7 bases not matched to a gene. The CDR3 sequence is CASGIWTGDYGYTF. DNA for the CDR3: TGCGCCAGCGGAATTTGGACAGGGGACTATGGCTACACCTTC.

The chain joins TRBV3-1 (or the pseudogene TRBV3-2) to TRBJ2-1, with 9 bases identical to TRBD2. V lost 1 base, J lost 3 bases, and 16 bases stayed unmatched. This CDR3 is 20 amino acids long. Per germline, CDR1 LGHDT and CDR2 YNNKEL (reference sequence). The CDR3 DNA follows: TGTGCCAGCAGCCAAGTCTCCCCGCAGTCGGCTAGCGGGGTCTACAATGAGCAGTTCTTC. This codes for CASSQVSPQSASGVYNEQFF.

The chain employs TRBV11-2 and TRBJ2-5; 9 nucleotides align to TRBD1. The CDR3 is 15 amino acids. The germline gives CDR1 SGHAT, CDR2 FQNNGV. Trimming cost V 3 bases and J 4 bases; bases outside gene matches: 6. This chain's CDR3 is CASSLPTGGAETQYF. The DNA for the CDR3 is TGTGCCAGCAGCTTGCCGACAGGGGGGGCAGAGACCCAGTACTTC.